These 9 T cell receptor beta chains were sequenced from one sample in a study of control samples from healthy donors and cancer patients. Only in-frame clones appear in the TCRdb table, and some are missing; sequencing was by immunoSEQ multiplex PCR. In the table there are tens of thousands of clones, over 90% of which are singletons. The sample taken for sequencing was blood. Source of these receptors: a young woman in good health.

This clone was seen a single time. The J gene is TRBJ1-1, the V gene TRBV28; tentatively, D is TRBD1 (6 bases). From germline, CDR1 is MDHEN and CDR2 SYDVKM. There are 13 residues in the CDR3. The germline V and J ends were trimmed by 4 bases and 0 bases, with 6 bases remaining between them. In DNA form, the CDR3 reads TGTGCCAGCAGTTGGGGGCTGAACACTGAAGCTTTCTTT. This encodes CASSWGLNTEAFF.

This rearrangement joins TRBV24-1 to TRBJ2-7; D is ambiguous. Trimming left V 1 base short and J 9 bases short, with 12 bases between. The CDR3 runs to 13 residues. The germline V gene encodes CDR1 KGHDR and CDR2 SFDVKD. CDR3 sequence reads: CATSDFQNTGQYF. CDR3 sequence (DNA): TGTGCCACCAGTGATTTCCAAAATACTGGGCAGTACTTC.

The rearrangement joins TRBV6-4 to TRBJ1-2, with unresolved D. The CDR3 contains 14 residues. With 0 bases removed from V and 7 bases from J, the gap between germline ends came to 12 bases. Germline V gives CDR1 MRHNA, CDR2 SNTAGT. The CDR3 here is CASSDSPGRFGYTF. In nucleotides, the CDR3 is TGTGCCAGCAGTGACTCTCCGGGGAGGTTTGGCTACACCTTC.

V gene TRBV5-6 combines with J gene TRBJ1-3, with D tentatively TRBD1 (5 bases). Germline assignment: CDR1 SGHDT and CDR2 YYEEEE. V was clipped by 0 bases and J by 7 bases, with 14 bases between them. The CDR3 has 15 amino acids. The CDR3 DNA reads TGTGCCAGCAGCTTGGGTCCAGGGACCAAGAACACCATATATTTT. Amino acid sequence: CASSLGPGTKNTIYF.

In its sample, this clone was seen once. The chain recombines TRBV7-9 with TRBJ2-7, with D tentatively TRBD1 (6 bases). Germline V CDR1 and CDR2: SEHNR, FQNEAQ (reference sequence). Trimming shortened V by 2 bases and J by 2 bases, and 10 bases separated the two germline ends. The CDR3 length is 14 residues. The CDR3 sequence: CASSLLQGPYEQYF. DNA of the CDR3: TGTGCCAGCAGCTTACTACAGGGCCCCTACGAGCAGTACTTC.

The rearrangement joins TRBV24-1 to TRBJ2-3; D unresolved. V lost 3 bases, J lost 5 bases, and 11 bases lay in between. Per germline, CDR1 KGHDR and CDR2 SFDVKD. This CDR3 has 14 residues. CDR3 bases: TGTGCCACCAGTGATATTTTTCCGATAGATACGCAGTATTTT. This gives the protein CATSDIFPIDTQYF.

V usage is TRBV27 and J usage is TRBJ2-7; TRBD2 agrees at 7 bases. The germline CDR1 and CDR2 sequences are MNHEY and SMNVEV (reference sequence). The CDR3 is 13 amino acids. V lost 8 bases and J lost 7; bases outside the gene matches: 11. The CDR3 region has the DNA TGTGCCAGCGCGGGACTACCCGCGCGAGAGCAGTACTTC. Its translation: CASAGLPAREQYF.

The chain combines TRBV6-2 or TRBV6-3 with TRBJ2-7; D is tentatively TRBD1 or TRBD2 (5 bases each). Germline V gene lookup returns CDR1 MNHEY and CDR2 SVGEGT. The CDR3 length is 11 residues. V lost 2 bases and J 7 bases, leaving 6 bases between the germline ends. This chain's CDR3 is CASSYGGEQYF. The CDR3 region has the DNA TGTGCCAGCAGTTACGGGGGTGAGCAGTACTTC.

This clone occurred once. The chain links TRBV9 to TRBJ2-2; D possibly corresponds to TRBD2 (6 bases). From germline, CDR1 is SGDLS and CDR2 YYNGEE. The ends were cut back, 0 bases at V and 13 bases at J, with 16 bases in the middle. There are 14 residues in the CDR3. CDR3 DNA sequence: TGTGCCAGCAGCGTAGCGGACCGCGGGACGGTGCTGTTTTTT. It codes for CASSVADRGTVLFF. The entire variable domain, with the rest obtained from reference TRBV9 and TRBJ2-2, is as follows: DSGVTQTPKHLITATGQRVTLRCSPRSGDLSVYWYQQSLDQGLQFLIQYYNGEERAKGNILERFSAQQFPDLHSELNLSSLELGDSALYFCASSVADRGTVLFFGEGSRLTVL.